This T cell receptor (beta chain) emerged from a study of response to subunit inactivated influenza vaccine. Study-wide results and caveats: The authors proposed limited new T cell recruitment per seasonal influenza vaccination.

CDR1 and CDR2 (germline): SGHVS, FQNEAQ. The CDR3 covers 14 residues. V gave up 1 base and J gave up 4 bases, with 10 bases separating them. Using its own MiXCR run on the RT-PCR reads, TCRdb lists one record per CDR3 protein. This sample carries under 550,000 distinct CDR3 sequences, less than 10% of them seen once, and the ten largest clones take 10% to 15%. Comment on this clonotype: Its target is unknown.

The starting material was PBMCs from blood, obtained less than 25 months after vaccination. This rearrangement joins TRBV7-8 to TRBJ2-5, with D possibly being TRBD2 (5 bases). The sequence was obtained from a man between 45 and 75 years old who received an inactivated influenza vaccine. CDR3 DNA sequence: TGTGCCAGCAGCTTAGGGAGGCTCCGAGAGACCCAGTACTTC. Residues: CASSLGRLRETQYF. Supplemented by reference TRBV7-8 and TRBJ2-5, the full variable domain reads GAGVSQSPRYKVAKRGQDVALRCDPISGHVSLFWYQQALGQGPEFLTYFQNEAQLDKSGLPSDRFFAERPEGSVSTLKIQRTQQEDSAVYLCASSLGRLRETQYFGPGTRLLVL.